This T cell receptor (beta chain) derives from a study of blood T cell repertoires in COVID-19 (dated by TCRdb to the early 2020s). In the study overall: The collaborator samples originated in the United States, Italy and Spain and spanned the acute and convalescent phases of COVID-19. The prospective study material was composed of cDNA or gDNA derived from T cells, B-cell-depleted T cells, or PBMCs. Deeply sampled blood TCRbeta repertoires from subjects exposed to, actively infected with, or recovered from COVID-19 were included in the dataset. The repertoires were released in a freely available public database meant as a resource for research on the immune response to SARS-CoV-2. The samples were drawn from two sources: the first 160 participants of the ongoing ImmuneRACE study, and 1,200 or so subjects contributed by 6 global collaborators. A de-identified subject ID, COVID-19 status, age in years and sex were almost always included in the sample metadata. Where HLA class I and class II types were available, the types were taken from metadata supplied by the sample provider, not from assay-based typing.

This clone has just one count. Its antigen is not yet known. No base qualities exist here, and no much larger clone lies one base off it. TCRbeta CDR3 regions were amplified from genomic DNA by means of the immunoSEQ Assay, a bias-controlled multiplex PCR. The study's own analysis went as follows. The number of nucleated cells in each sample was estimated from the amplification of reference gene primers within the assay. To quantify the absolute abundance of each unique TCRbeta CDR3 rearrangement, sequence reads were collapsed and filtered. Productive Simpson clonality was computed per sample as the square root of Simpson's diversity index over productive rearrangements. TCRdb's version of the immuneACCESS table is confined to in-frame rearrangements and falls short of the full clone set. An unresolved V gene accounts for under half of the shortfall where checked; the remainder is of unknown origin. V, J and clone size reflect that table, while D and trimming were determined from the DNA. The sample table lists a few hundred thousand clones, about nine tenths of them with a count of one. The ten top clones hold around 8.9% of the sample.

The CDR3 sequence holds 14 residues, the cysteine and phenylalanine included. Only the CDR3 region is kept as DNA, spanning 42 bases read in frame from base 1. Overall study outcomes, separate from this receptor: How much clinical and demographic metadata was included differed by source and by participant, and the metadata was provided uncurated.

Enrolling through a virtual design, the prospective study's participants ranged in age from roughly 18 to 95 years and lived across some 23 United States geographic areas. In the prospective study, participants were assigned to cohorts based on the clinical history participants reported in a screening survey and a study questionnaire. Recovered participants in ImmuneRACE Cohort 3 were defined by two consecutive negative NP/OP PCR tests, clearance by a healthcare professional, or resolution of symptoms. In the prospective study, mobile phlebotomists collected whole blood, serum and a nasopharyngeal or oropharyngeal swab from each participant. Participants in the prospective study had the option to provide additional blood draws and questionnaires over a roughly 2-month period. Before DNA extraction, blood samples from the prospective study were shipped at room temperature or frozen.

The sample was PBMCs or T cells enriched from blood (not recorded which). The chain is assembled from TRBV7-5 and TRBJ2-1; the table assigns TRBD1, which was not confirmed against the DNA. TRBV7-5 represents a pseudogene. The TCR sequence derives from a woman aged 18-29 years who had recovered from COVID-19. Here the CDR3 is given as CARSRGQGRNEQFF. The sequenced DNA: TGTGCCAGAAGCCGGGGACAGGGGCGGAATGAGCAGTTCTTC.